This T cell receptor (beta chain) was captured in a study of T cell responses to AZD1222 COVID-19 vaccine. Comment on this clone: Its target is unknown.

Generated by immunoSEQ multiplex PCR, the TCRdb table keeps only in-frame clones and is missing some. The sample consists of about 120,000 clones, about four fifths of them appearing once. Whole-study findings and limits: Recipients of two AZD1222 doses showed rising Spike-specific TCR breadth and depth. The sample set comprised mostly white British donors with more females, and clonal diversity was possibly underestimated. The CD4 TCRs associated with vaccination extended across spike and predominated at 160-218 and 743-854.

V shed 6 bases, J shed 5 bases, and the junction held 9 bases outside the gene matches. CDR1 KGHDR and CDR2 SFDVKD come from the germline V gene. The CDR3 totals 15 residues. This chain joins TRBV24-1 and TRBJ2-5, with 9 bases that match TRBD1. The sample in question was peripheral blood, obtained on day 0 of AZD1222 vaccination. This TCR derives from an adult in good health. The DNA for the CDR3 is TGTGCCACCAGTCCCAAGGACAGGGGAATGGAGACCCAGTACTTC. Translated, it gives CATSPKDRGMETQYF.